Listed here are 12 T cell receptor beta chains from one sample, sequenced in a study of identical twins. Using its own MiXCR run on the 5' RACE reads, TCRdb lists one record per CDR3 protein. The sample shows about 690,000 distinct CDR3 sequences, over 5% of them seen only once. Input material: naive T cells sorted from blood. The receptors come from a young man in good health.

This clonotype has only a few counts. The V and J genes are TRBV6-5 and TRBJ2-3; D ambiguous. V dropped 4 bases and J dropped 6 bases, with 17 bases sitting between them. CDR1 MNHEY and CDR2 SVGAGI come from the germline V gene. The CDR3 sequence is 15 residues long. Here the CDR3 reads CASSSDGPYVDTQYF. Written as DNA, the CDR3 is TGTGCCAGCAGTTCCGACGGACCATACGTGGATACGCAGTATTTT.

This clonotype appeared many times. The gene calls are TRBV6-5 and TRBJ2-7; 13 bases agree with TRBD2. Germline V lookup: CDR1 MNHEY, CDR2 SVGAGI. Trimming at V came to 6 bases and at J to 7 bases, leaving 9 bases not matched to a gene. The CDR3 spans 15 residues. CDR3 loop: CASSLTSGRVQEQYF. CDR3 DNA: TGTGCCAGCAGCCTTACTAGCGGGAGGGTTCAAGAGCAGTACTTC.

There are many counts of this clonotype. The chain is built from TRBV6-5 and TRBJ2-1; no definite D call. The germline V gene has CDR1 MNHEY and CDR2 SVGAGI. V dropped 0 bases and J dropped 0 bases, with 9 bases sitting between them. The CDR3 loop spans 16 amino acids. In DNA, the CDR3 is TGTGCCAGCAGTTACTCGAGTAGCTTCTCCTACAATGAGCAGTTCTTC. Translation: CASSYSSSFSYNEQFF.

This clonotype appeared many times. The genes are TRBV29-1 and TRBJ2-7; 10 bases fit TRBD2. Per the germline V gene, CDR1 is SQVTM and CDR2 is ANQGSEA. The junction had 6 bases not matched to a gene; V was cut back by 1 base and J by 0 bases. The CDR3 is made up of 16 amino acids. The CDR3 nucleotides are TGCAGCGTTGAAGCCCTAGCGGGAGACTACTCCTACGAGCAGTACTTC. This translates into CSVEALAGDYSYEQYF.

This clonotype was observed many times. The CDR3 DNA follows: TGTGCCAGCAGTTTAGTACCAGGGAGCGCTAACTATGGCTACACCTTC. Its protein is CASSLVPGSANYGYTF. J is TRBJ1-2 and V is TRBV27; weak D call: TRBD1 (5 bases). Per the germline V gene, CDR1 is MNHEY and CDR2 is SMNVEV (reference sequence). The CDR3 consists of 16 residues. The V end lost 2 bases, the J end lost 0 bases, and 13 bases lay between the germline ends.

This clonotype was counted a few times. The chain carries TRBV3-1 and TRBJ1-6; TRBD1 might be the D (6 bases). V was trimmed by 4 bases and J by 1 base, leaving 14 bases between them. Germline CDR1 is LGHDT and CDR2 is YNNKEL (reference sequence). This CDR3 comprises 17 residues. The CDR3: CASSRGSGASYNSPLHF. DNA for the CDR3: TGTGCCAGCAGCCGTGGGTCGGGGGCGTCCTATAATTCACCCCTCCACTTT.

This clonotype showed up many times. The chain joins TRBV6-6 to TRBJ2-5; possibly TRBD2 for D (5 bases). The CDR3 length is 13 residues. Germline V CDR1 and CDR2: MNHNY, SVGAGI (reference sequence). Trimming removed 6 bases at V and 9 bases at J, with 17 bases between. The DNA of the CDR3 is TGTGCCAGCAGCTCACTAGAGGCTCGGCCCCAGTACTTC. Its translation is CASSSLEARPQYF.

V usage is TRBV18 and J usage is TRBJ2-3; perhaps TRBD1 as D (5 bases). This CDR3 contains 15 residues. CDR1 is KGHSH and CDR2 is LQKENI in the germline V gene. V shed 3 bases and J shed 1 base, with 11 bases lying between them. CDR3 DNA: TGTGCCAGCTCACCGTCACAGGTTGGCACAGATACGCAGTATTTT. This gives the protein CASSPSQVGTDTQYF.

This clonotype was seen many times. V gene TRBV4-3 combines with J gene TRBJ1-2, with 9 bases lining up with TRBD1. After removal of 1 base from V and 4 bases from J, the junction contained 10 bases not matched to a gene. This CDR3 has 17 amino acids. Germline loops: CDR1 LGHNA, CDR2 YSLEER. CDR3 sequence reads: CASSQAPGQGLSYGYTF. CDR3 bases: TGCGCCAGCAGCCAAGCACCGGGACAGGGCCTCTCCTATGGCTACACCTTC.

The V gene is TRBV4-3, the J gene TRBJ2-1, with 13 bases lining up with TRBD2. Germline CDR1 reads LGHNA; CDR2 reads YSLEER. This CDR3 is 18 amino acids long. V lost 0 bases, J lost 10 bases, and 12 bases stayed unmatched. The CDR3 loop is CASSQELLSGLAGVEQFF. The CDR3 region has the DNA TGCGCCAGCAGCCAAGAGTTGCTGTCAGGACTAGCGGGAGTAGAGCAGTTCTTC.

This clonotype was found many times. J is TRBJ2-3 and V is TRBV5-1; 7 nucleotides agree with TRBD1. Trimming at V came to 0 bases and at J to 4 bases, leaving 5 bases not matched to a gene. The CDR3 consists of 15 residues. Germline V gene data show CDR1 as SGHRS and CDR2 as YFSETQ. The CDR3 nucleotides read TGCGCCAGCAGCTTGGGACAGGGAACAGCAGATACGCAGTATTTT. As protein: CASSLGQGTADTQYF.

In its sample, this clonotype was seen a few times. The V call is TRBV19, the J call TRBJ2-1; D possibly uses TRBD1 or TRBD2 (5 bases each). This CDR3 contains 12 residues. CDR1 and CDR2 from the germline V gene are LNHDA and SQIVND (reference sequence). V lost 8 bases and J lost 5, with 10 bases in between. The CDR3 reads CASQRDDNEQFF. CDR3 bases: TGTGCCAGTCAACGGGACGACAATGAGCAGTTCTTC.